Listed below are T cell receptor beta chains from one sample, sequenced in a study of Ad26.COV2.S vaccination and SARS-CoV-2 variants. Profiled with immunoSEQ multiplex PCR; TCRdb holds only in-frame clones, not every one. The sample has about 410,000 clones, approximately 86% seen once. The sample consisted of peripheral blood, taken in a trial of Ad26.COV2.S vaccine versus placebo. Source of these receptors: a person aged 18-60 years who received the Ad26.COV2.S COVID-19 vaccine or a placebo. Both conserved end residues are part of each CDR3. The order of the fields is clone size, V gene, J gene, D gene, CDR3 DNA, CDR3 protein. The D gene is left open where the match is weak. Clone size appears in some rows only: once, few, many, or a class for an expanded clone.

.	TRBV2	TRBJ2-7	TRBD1	TGTGCCAGCAGTGCGGGACAGGATTTAGTCGAGCAGTACTTC	CASSAGQDLVEQYF
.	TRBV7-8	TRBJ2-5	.	TGTGCCAGCAGCTTCGGGGCGTCTAGGGCGGCCCAGTACTTC	CASSFGASRAAQYF
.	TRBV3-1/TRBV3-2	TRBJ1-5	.	TGTGCCAGCAGCCAAGATGGAGGGGCTTCTAATCAGCCCCAGCATTTT	CASSQDGGASNQPQHF
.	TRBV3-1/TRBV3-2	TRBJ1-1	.	TGTGCCAGCAGCTCCTGGACAGAAGCAGCTTTCTTT	CASSSWTEAAFF
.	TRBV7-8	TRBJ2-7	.	TGTGCCAGCAGCTTATCCGCCAGGGACCCCTACGAGCAGTACTTC	CASSLSARDPYEQYF
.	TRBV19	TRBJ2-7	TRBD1	TGTGCCAGCCGACAGGGTTTGAACGAGCAGTACTTC	CASRQGLNEQYF
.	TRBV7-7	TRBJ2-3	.	TGTGCCAGCAGCTTAGGGACGTTTTCTGGCACAGATACGCAGTATTTT	CASSLGTFSGTDTQYF
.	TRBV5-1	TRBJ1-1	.	TGCGCCAGCAGCTTGAGGGACTCGAACACTGAAGCTTTCTTT	CASSLRDSNTEAFF
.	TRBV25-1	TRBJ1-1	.	TGTGCCAGCAGTCTTGGCACCCCGAACACTGAAGCTTTCTTT	CASSLGTPNTEAFF
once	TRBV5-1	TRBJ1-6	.	TGCGCCAGCAGGGGTAGGACAGAAAATAATTCACCCCTCCACTTT	CASRGRTENNSPLHF
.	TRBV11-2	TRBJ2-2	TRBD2	TGTGCCAGCAGCTTAGCCCCTAGCGGGGGGTCCCTGAACACCGGGGAGCTGTTTTTT	CASSLAPSGGSLNTGELFF
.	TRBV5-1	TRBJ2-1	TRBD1	TGCGCCAGCAGCTTTGACCCAAGACAGGGGTACAATGAGCAGTTCTTC	CASSFDPRQGYNEQFF
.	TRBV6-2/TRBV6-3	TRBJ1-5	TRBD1	TGTGCCAGCAGTTACCCTAGACTTACCGGGACAGGGGGCGGTCAGCCCCAGCATTTT	CASSYPRLTGTGGGQPQHF
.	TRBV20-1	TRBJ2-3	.	TGCAGTGCTTCGGGGGCAGATACGCAGTATTTT	CSASGADTQYF
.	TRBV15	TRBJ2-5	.	TGTGCCACCAGCGACGGGGGCTCCCTCCGGACCCAGTACTTC	CATSDGGSLRTQYF
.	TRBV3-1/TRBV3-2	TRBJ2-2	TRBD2	TGTGCCAGCAGCCAAGAGGCTAGCGGGGTCACCGGGGAGCTGTTTTTT	CASSQEASGVTGELFF
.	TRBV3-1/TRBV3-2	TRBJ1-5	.	TGTGCCAGCAGCCAAGAACTCAATCAGCCCCAGCATTTT	CASSQELNQPQHF
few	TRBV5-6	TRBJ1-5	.	TGTGCCAGCAGCAGGGGCGGCGGGAATAGCAATCAGCCCCAGCATTTT	CASSRGGGNSNQPQHF
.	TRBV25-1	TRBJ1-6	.	TGTGCCAGCAGTGCTAATTCACCCCTCCACTTT	CASSANSPLHF
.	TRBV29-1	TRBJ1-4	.	TGCAGCGTTGAACAGGGAAGAGGGGCAGATGAAAAACTGTTTTTT	CSVEQGRGADEKLFF
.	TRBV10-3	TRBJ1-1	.	TGTGCCATCGGTGGGGTAGGGGGATCTGAAGCTTTCTTT	CAIGGVGGSEAFF
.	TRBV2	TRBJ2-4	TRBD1	TGTGCCAGCAAGGTGAATACAGGGGAAAACATTCAGTACTTC	CASKVNTGENIQYF
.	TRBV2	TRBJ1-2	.	TGTGCCAGTGGAAGGACTGCCGTCTATGGCTACACCTTC	CASGRTAVYGYTF
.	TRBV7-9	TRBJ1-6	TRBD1	TGTGCCAGCAGCTTCGGGACAGCCAGGGCCTCCTATAATTCACCCCTCCACTTT	CASSFGTARASYNSPLHF
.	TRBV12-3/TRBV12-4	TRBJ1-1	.	TGTGCCAGCAGGATTCAGGGAGATACTGAAGCTTTCTTT	CASRIQGDTEAFF
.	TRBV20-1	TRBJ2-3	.	TGCAGTGCCCCGTCAGATACGCAGTATTTT	CSAPSDTQYF
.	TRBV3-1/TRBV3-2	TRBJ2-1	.	TGTGCCAGCAGCCAAACAGGGATTGAGCAGTTCTTC	CASSQTGIEQFF